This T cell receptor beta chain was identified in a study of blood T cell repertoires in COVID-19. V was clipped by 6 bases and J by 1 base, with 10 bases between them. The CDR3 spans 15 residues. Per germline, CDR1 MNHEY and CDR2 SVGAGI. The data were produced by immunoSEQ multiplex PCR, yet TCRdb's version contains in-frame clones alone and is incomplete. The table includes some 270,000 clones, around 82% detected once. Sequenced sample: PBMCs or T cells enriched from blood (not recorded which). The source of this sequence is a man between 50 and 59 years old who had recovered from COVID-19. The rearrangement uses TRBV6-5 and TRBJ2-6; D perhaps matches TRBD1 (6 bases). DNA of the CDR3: TGTGCCAGCAGGTTACAGGGTTCTGGGGCCAACGTCCTGACTTTC. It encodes CASRLQGSGANVLTF.